This T cell receptor (beta chain) was identified in a study of CD8 T cells in Susac syndrome (dated by TCRdb to the late 2010s). The study in broad terms: The study used repertoire sequencing to test whether antigen drove CD8+ T cell activation and differentiation in Susac syndrome. CD8+ T cell repertoire clonality was compared between over 9 healthy donors, approximately 14 Susac syndrome patients and 15 multiple sclerosis patients.

From its cysteine to its phenylalanine, the CDR3 spans 11 amino acids. The DNA shown is the 33-base CDR3, in frame from base 1. From a lookup of the germline V gene (reference sequence), CDR1 and CDR2 are GTSNPN and SVGIG. Between the V and J ends, shortened by 3 bases and 2 bases respectively, the junction contains 5 bases. What the study reported, not specific to this receptor: The study acknowledged that relatively few individuals were included in the TCR sequencing and HLA analysis.

RNA was extracted with the RNeasy kit and roughly 0.45 to 1 ug was reverse transcribed using random hexamers. The immunoSEQ multiplex PCR assay, which covers 54 Vbeta and 13 Jbeta segments, was used to amplify TCR beta CDR3 regions. PCR amplification bias was corrected by using a synthetic template baseline for primer optimization and computational correction. As for how the authors treated the data: Reads were annotated to V, D and J genes according to IMGT and were analyzed with immunoSEQ Analyzer, with only productive sequences retained. Clonality was calculated as one minus the Shannon entropy normalized by log2 of the number of productive unique sequences. Public and private clones were assessed among the 100 most prevalent clones of each patient and control. Clones were defined as Susac-specific if absent from the healthy and MS cohorts, from more than 900 published viral clones and from other ImmuneACCESS disease sequences. Through fastp at Q25 and MiXCR, TCRdb rebuilt clones from the public reads, retaining in-frame beta chains. One record per CDR3 amino acid sequence lists the most common genes and DNA. The V and J calls and clone size are TCRdb's, not the authors'. For this sample the table gives some 300,000 distinct CDR3 sequences, of which 85% were detected only once. The ten largest clones capture 0.2% to 0.25% of the sample.

Comment on this clonotype: Its specific antigen is unknown. No much larger clone is present one base from it, and per-base qualities are unavailable.

High-throughput TCR beta sequencing profiled peripheral blood CD8+ and CD4+ T cells from healthy donors, Susac syndrome patients and multiple sclerosis patients. Treatment-naive patients with stable or active relapsing-remitting disease fulfilling revised McDonald criteria were used as multiple sclerosis controls. CD8+ TEMRA cells were enriched by FACS, while bulk CD8+ and CD4+ T cells were purified by magnetic negative isolation. Blood was drawn into EDTA tubes, processed within 24 hours, and PBMCs were isolated by density gradient centrifugation. PBMCs intended for TCR sequencing were cryopreserved in liquid nitrogen and thawed later in a water bath at 37 degrees C. The sorted or isolated CD4+, CD8+ and CD8+ TEMRA cells reached a purity of at least 90%.

The source material was CD8+ T cells from PBMCs. This clonotype was obtained from a human donor with multiple sclerosis. The rearranged chain carries TRBV30 and TRBJ2-7, with an unclear D gene assignment. The CDR3 is CAWRQAYEQYF. Read as DNA, the sequence is TGTGCCTGGAGGCAAGCCTACGAGCAGTACTTC.